The clone carrying this T cell receptor beta chain was seen a few times. Its specificity is unknown. A J-beta primer mix and a sample-barcoded 5' primer were used in a second PCR of roughly 7 to 12 cycles. MiXCR was run by TCRdb on the 5' RACE reads, yielding one entry per CDR3 protein. The sample carries roughly 700,000 distinct CDR3 sequences, around 48% recorded once. These data are taken from a study of blood T cells in healthy people across ages. Overall study findings and caveats: Observed TCR beta diversity per million T cells went down as age went up. This fall followed a roughly linear course with age. Naive CD4+ cell counts and diversity both ran higher in long-lived than in aged donors.

The sequencing sample was made of blood. The TCR comes from an older woman in good health.

The CDR3 DNA is TGCAGCGTCCGAGCCGGATTCTCGAGCTCCTACGAGCAGTACTTC. The encoded protein is CSVRAGFSSSYEQYF. The chain joins TRBV29-1 to TRBJ2-7; D gene uncertain. Trimming cost V 6 bases and J 0 bases, with 18 bases left between them. Germline-derived CDR1 and CDR2 are SQVTM and ANQGSEA. CDR3 size: 15 residues.